These 19 T cell receptor beta chains share one sample of origin, sequenced in a study of beta chain features in type 1 diabetes. Study-wide points: In every one of the four CD4+ subsets, TCRB CDR3s were moderately but significantly shorter in Type 1 diabetes patients.

Sequenced material consisted of expressed TCRB transcripts (all of the isolated RNA was reverse transcribed). The data were produced by immunoSEQ multiplex PCR, yet TCRdb's version contains in-frame clones alone and is incomplete. The repertoire holds roughly 130,000 clones, with around 17% as singletons. What these receptors recognize is not known. Sequenced input: central memory CD4+ T cells from blood. The receptors stem from a man in his thirties or forties with type 1 diabetes.

J is TRBJ2-2 and V is TRBV5-4; 9 bases line up with TRBD1. The CDR3 is 14 residues long. CDR1 SGHNT and CDR2 YYREEE come from the germline V gene (reference sequence). The ends lost 5 bases at V and 7 bases at J; junction bases unmatched: 6. CDR3 in DNA: TGTGCCAGCAGTCGACAGGGGGAGAGCGGGGAGCTGTTTTTT. It is translated as CASSRQGESGELFF.

This clone was found many times. V is TRBV7-2 and J is TRBJ1-1; D gene ambiguous. The germline V gene encodes CDR1 SGHTA and CDR2 FQGNSA. This CDR3 has 12 residues. Trimming stripped 2 bases from V and 0 bases from J, with 1 base between. DNA of the CDR3: TGTGCCAGCAGCTTAATGAACACTGAAGCTTTCTTT. It yields the protein CASSLMNTEAFF.

The table lists this clone with a few counts. J is TRBJ2-7 and V is TRBV11-2; perhaps TRBD1 as D (6 bases). The CDR3 is 12 residues long. Between the trimmed V and J ends, which lost 5 bases and 6 bases, there was a span of 11 bases. CDR1 SGHAT and CDR2 FQNNGV come from the germline V gene. The chain's CDR3 is CASSLTGSEQYF. Here the CDR3 DNA reads TGTGCCAGCAGCCTGACAGGATCCGAGCAGTACTTC.

The V gene is TRBV4-3, the J gene TRBJ1-2; D is ambiguous. The germline gives CDR1 LGHNA, CDR2 YSLEER. Trimming took off 3 bases at V and 4 bases at J, with 12 bases between the two ends. The CDR3 sequence is 14 residues long. The CDR3, as DNA: TGCGCCAGCAGCCAGGCTGTAGAGGGCTATGGCTACACCTTC. It codes for CASSQAVEGYGYTF.

This sequence joins TRBV9 and TRBJ2-3; no firm D call. V was shortened by 4 bases and J by 2 bases, with 5 bases between the two germline ends. The germline CDR1 and CDR2 sequences are SGDLS and YYNGEE. CDR3 length: 12 amino acids. The CDR3 sequence: CASSINTDTQYF. For the CDR3, the DNA is TGTGCCAGCAGCATAAACACAGATACGCAGTATTTT.

This chain links TRBV7-2 with TRBJ2-5; D not resolved. This CDR3 has 14 residues. The germline V gene has CDR1 SGHTA and CDR2 FQGNSA. V lost 5 bases and J 2 bases, leaving 12 bases between the germline ends. CDR3 nucleotide sequence: TGTGCCAGCAGCCCCCGCGCCGGGCAAGAGACCCAGTACTTC. It encodes CASSPRAGQETQYF.

Ten or more counts support this clone. V is TRBV30 and J is TRBJ1-4, with D perhaps matching TRBD1 (5 bases). Germline V lookup: CDR1 GTSNPN, CDR2 SVGIG (reference sequence). Trimming shortened V by 0 bases and J by 7 bases, and 6 bases separated the two germline ends. The CDR3 extends over 12 amino acids. CDR3 coding DNA: TGTGCCTGGAGTGTCGACAGTGAAAAACTGTTTTTT. Protein sequence: CAWSVDSEKLFF.

In its sample, this clone was seen a few times. The chain recombines TRBV4-3 with TRBJ1-5; D is uncertain. Germline assignment: CDR1 LGHNA and CDR2 YSLEER. The CDR3 totals 13 residues. With 5 bases removed from V and 0 bases from J, the gap between germline ends came to 5 bases. The CDR3 loop reads CASSINSNQPQHF. Written as DNA, the CDR3 is TGCGCCAGCAGCATAAATAGCAATCAGCCCCAGCATTTT.

This clone was counted between two and nine times. Distinct nucleotide sequences in the sample also encode this CDR3. The CDR3 DNA follows: TGTGCCAGCAGACGACAGGGAGCCGGCACAGATACGCAGTATTTT. Protein: CASRRQGAGTDTQYF. The genes are TRBV6-5 and TRBJ2-3; 7 bases match TRBD1. The V gene end was trimmed by 6 bases and the J gene end by 1 base; junction bases not matched to a gene: 7. From germline, CDR1 is MNHEY and CDR2 SVGAGI. CDR3 length: 15 residues.

This clone was detected a few times. J is TRBJ2-5 and V is TRBV4-2, with D unclear. The length of the CDR3 is 15 residues. V was pared by 4 bases and J by 5 bases, with 17 bases between. Germline assignment: CDR1 LGHNA and CDR2 YNFKEQ. CDR3 region: CASSPKAGAAETQYF. In DNA form, the CDR3 reads TGTGCCAGCAGCCCAAAAGCTGGCGCAGCGGAGACCCAGTACTTC.

The V and J genes are TRBV4-2 and TRBJ2-7, with D tentatively TRBD1 or TRBD2 (6 bases each). Trimming removed 3 bases from V and 0 bases from J, with 12 bases in between. CDR1 and CDR2 (germline): LGHNA, YNFKEQ. This CDR3 is 15 amino acids long. DNA for the CDR3: TGTGCCAGCAGCCAGCCGGGGGCCAACTCCTACGAGCAGTACTTC. Protein product: CASSQPGANSYEQYF.

This clone showed up just a few times. CDR3 bases: TGCGCCAGCAGTTCCGCGGATGGTTACAATGAGCAGTTCTTC. Protein sequence: CASSSADGYNEQFF. V gene TRBV5-1 combines with J gene TRBJ2-1; D is unclear. The CDR3 consists of 14 residues. Trimming removed 5 bases at V and 4 bases at J, with 13 bases between. Per the germline V gene, CDR1 is SGHRS and CDR2 is YFSETQ.

This clone showed up many times. Other DNA sequences within the sample encode an identical CDR3. The gene calls are TRBV19 and TRBJ2-7, with 8 bases that match TRBD1. This CDR3 spans 15 amino acids. CDR1 is LNHDA and CDR2 is SQIVND in the germline V gene (reference sequence). The V segment lost 4 bases and the J segment 4 bases; nucleotides outside the gene matches: 9. CDR3 DNA sequence: TGTGCCAGTAGTACTTCCGGGACAGGAATATACGAGCAGTACTTC. Its translation: CASSTSGTGIYEQYF.

There are a few counts of this clone. V gene TRBV7-6 combines with J gene TRBJ1-1; D perhaps matches TRBD1 (5 bases). This CDR3 is built from 15 residues. Germline CDR1 is SGHVS and CDR2 is FNYEAQ. V dropped 4 bases and J dropped 1 base, with 13 bases sitting between them. The CDR3 nucleotides are TGTGCCAGCAGCTCACTCATCCAGGGGAACACTGAAGCTTTCTTT. Encoded protein: CASSSLIQGNTEAFF.

This clone was observed many times. The chain links TRBV5-1 to TRBJ2-5; TRBD1 agrees at 11 bases. The germline V gene encodes CDR1 SGHRS and CDR2 YFSETQ. J lost 5 bases, V lost 3 bases, and 6 bases had no gene match. The CDR3 is 15 amino acids. Here the CDR3 DNA reads TGCGCCAGCAGCTCCGGACAGGGGGCGCAGGAGACCCAGTACTTC. Translated: CASSSGQGAQETQYF.

V usage is TRBV18 and J usage is TRBJ1-2; TRBD1 agrees at 10 bases. Trimming took 4 bases from V and 6 from J; bases not matched to a gene: 8. This CDR3 is built from 15 residues. Germline lookup yields CDR1 KGHSH and CDR2 LQKENI. CDR3 sequence reads: CASSLRDRGMDGYTF. DNA for the CDR3: TGTGCCAGCTCACTCAGGGACAGGGGTATGGATGGCTACACCTTC.

CDR3 in DNA: TGTGCCAGCAGTGATTGGGGGCTTGGCTATGGCTACACCTTC. This translates into CASSDWGLGYGYTF. This chain joins TRBV25-1 and TRBJ1-2, with D perhaps TRBD1 (6 bases). V gave up 3 bases and J gave up 4 bases, with 12 bases separating them. This CDR3 region has 14 residues. Germline V lookup: CDR1 MGHDK, CDR2 SYGVNS.

For this clone: Just one base apart from a much larger clone, this may be a read error. Other DNA sequences in this sample translate to the same CDR3. The chain has TRBV30 and TRBJ2-2, with D possibly called TRBD1 or TRBD2 (6 bases each). Germline assignment: CDR1 GTSNPN and CDR2 SVGIG (reference sequence). The CDR3 length is 15 residues. V was shortened by 5 bases and J by 0 bases, with 13 bases between the two germline ends. CDR3 DNA sequence: TGTGCCTGGCGGAGGGGGGCGTCGAACACCGGGGAGCTGTTTTTT. This sequence encodes CAWRRGASNTGELFF.

In this sample, this clone turned up a few times. The chain links TRBV9 to TRBJ2-5; D gene uncertain. CDR1 is SGDLS, CDR2 YYNGEE, per germline. V was shortened by 4 bases and J by 5 bases, with 18 bases between the two germline ends. The CDR3 extends over 15 amino acids. CDR3 protein: CASSLFDERWETQYF. DNA for the CDR3: TGTGCCAGCAGCTTATTCGACGAGCGATGGGAGACCCAGTACTTC.